These T cell receptor beta chains were read from a single sample in a study of blood T cell repertoires in COVID-19. Clones were sequenced by immunoSEQ multiplex PCR, and TCRdb holds only the in-frame ones, with some missing. The sample lists under 250,000 clones, just under 85% occurring once. The sequenced sample was peripheral blood. These receptors all come from a man older than 75 with acute or convalescent COVID-19. Both conserved end residues are part of each CDR3. Each record gives: J gene, CDR3 length, V gene, clone size, D gene, CDR3 protein, CDR3 DNA. A D gene is named only where the DNA matches it firmly. Size is omitted from some rows. Given values are once, few, many or a class for expanded clones.

j_gene: TRBJ2-1; len: 15; v_gene: TRBV6-4; abundance: -; d_gene: TRBD1; CDR3aa: CASSANRGVNNEQFF; CDR3nt: TGTGCCAGCAGTGCCAACAGGGGGGTCAACAATGAGCAGTTCTTC
j_gene: TRBJ2-1; len: 16; v_gene: TRBV27; abundance: -; d_gene: TRBD2; CDR3aa: CASSWASGSLYNEQFF; CDR3nt: TGTGCCAGCAGTTGGGCTAGCGGGAGTCTCTACAATGAGCAGTTCTTC
j_gene: TRBJ2-7; len: 15; v_gene: TRBV7-2; abundance: -; d_gene: -; CDR3aa: CASSSRDTSSYEQYF; CDR3nt: TGTGCCAGCAGCTCCCGGGACACGAGCTCCTACGAGCAGTACTTC
j_gene: TRBJ2-3; len: 14; v_gene: TRBV7-8; abundance: -; d_gene: -; CDR3aa: CASSYTGSTDTQYF; CDR3nt: TGTGCCAGCAGTTATACAGGGTCCACAGATACGCAGTATTTT
j_gene: TRBJ1-4; len: 15; v_gene: TRBV2; abundance: -; d_gene: TRBD1; CDR3aa: CASSVQGNANEKLFF; CDR3nt: TGTGCCAGCAGTGTACAGGGGAACGCTAATGAAAAACTGTTTTTT
j_gene: TRBJ2-2; len: 15; v_gene: TRBV24-1; abundance: -; d_gene: -; CDR3aa: CATSDSGGLRGELFF; CDR3nt: TGTGCCACCAGTGATTCCGGAGGGTTGCGCGGGGAGCTGTTTTTT
j_gene: TRBJ2-3; len: 15; v_gene: TRBV18; abundance: -; d_gene: -; CDR3aa: CASSGAATSTDTQYF; CDR3nt: TGTGCCAGCTCAGGGGCGGCTACTAGCACAGATACGCAGTATTTT
j_gene: TRBJ2-1; len: 16; v_gene: TRBV14; abundance: -; d_gene: TRBD2; CDR3aa: CASSQDWGLAGNEQFF; CDR3nt: TGTGCCAGCAGCCAAGATTGGGGACTAGCGGGCAATGAGCAGTTCTTC
j_gene: TRBJ2-1; len: 12; v_gene: TRBV10-2; abundance: -; d_gene: -; CDR3aa: CASRAQGGEQFF; CDR3nt: TGCGCCAGCAGAGCGCAGGGTGGTGAGCAGTTCTTC
j_gene: TRBJ1-1; len: 15; v_gene: TRBV4-1; abundance: -; d_gene: -; CDR3aa: CASSHSTGPNTEAFF; CDR3nt: TGCGCCAGCAGCCATTCCACAGGGCCAAACACTGAAGCTTTCTTT
j_gene: TRBJ1-3; len: 15; v_gene: TRBV5-8; abundance: -; d_gene: -; CDR3aa: CASSKTVLSGNTIYF; CDR3nt: TGTGCCAGCAGCAAGACAGTACTCTCTGGAAACACCATATATTTT
j_gene: TRBJ1-5; len: 17; v_gene: TRBV28; abundance: -; d_gene: TRBD1; CDR3aa: CASSAYRGGNSNQPQHF; CDR3nt: TGTGCCAGCAGCGCATACAGGGGTGGGAATAGCAATCAGCCCCAGCATTTT
j_gene: TRBJ1-6; len: 15; v_gene: TRBV7-2; abundance: -; d_gene: TRBD1; CDR3aa: CASSLAGTGATPLHF; CDR3nt: TGTGCCAGCAGCTTGGCCGGGACAGGGGCGACGCCCCTCCACTTT
j_gene: TRBJ1-6; len: 15; v_gene: TRBV4-1; abundance: -; d_gene: TRBD1; CDR3aa: CASSVDRGNNSPLHF; CDR3nt: TGCGCCAGCAGCGTAGACAGGGGTAATAATTCACCCCTCCACTTT
j_gene: TRBJ1-2; len: 15; v_gene: TRBV5-1; abundance: -; d_gene: TRBD1; CDR3aa: CASSPGQGRNDGYTF; CDR3nt: TGCGCCAGCAGCCCCGGACAGGGGCGGAATGATGGCTACACCTTC
j_gene: TRBJ2-1; len: 14; v_gene: TRBV30; abundance: -; d_gene: -; CDR3aa: CAWKQGSSYNEQFF; CDR3nt: TGTGCCTGGAAGCAGGGGAGCTCCTACAATGAGCAGTTCTTC
j_gene: TRBJ2-7; len: 15; v_gene: TRBV5-6; abundance: -; d_gene: TRBD2; CDR3aa: CASSPPRGTPYEQYF; CDR3nt: TGTGCCAGCAGCCCCCCGCGGGGGACTCCCTACGAGCAGTACTTC
j_gene: TRBJ2-3; len: 15; v_gene: TRBV28; abundance: -; d_gene: -; CDR3aa: CASSFVGVGRDTQYF; CDR3nt: TGTGCCAGCAGTTTTGTGGGAGTCGGTAGAGATACGCAGTATTTT
j_gene: TRBJ2-2; len: 16; v_gene: TRBV11-2; abundance: -; d_gene: -; CDR3aa: CASSLVGQRNTGELFF; CDR3nt: TGTGCCAGCAGCTTAGTAGGACAGCGGAACACCGGGGAGCTGTTTTTT
j_gene: TRBJ1-2; len: 14; v_gene: TRBV3-1/TRBV3-2; abundance: -; d_gene: -; CDR3aa: CASSQAGGRGGYTF; CDR3nt: TGTGCCAGCAGCCAAGCGGGCGGCCGGGGTGGCTACACCTTC
j_gene: TRBJ1-2; len: 13; v_gene: TRBV28; abundance: once; d_gene: TRBD1; CDR3aa: CASRQGASSSYTF; CDR3nt: TGTGCCAGCCGACAGGGGGCCTCGAGTAGCTACACCTTC
j_gene: TRBJ1-4; len: 11; v_gene: TRBV6-5; abundance: -; d_gene: -; CDR3aa: CASRRYEKLFF; CDR3nt: TGTGCCAGCAGACGGTATGAAAAACTGTTTTTT
j_gene: TRBJ2-1; len: 13; v_gene: TRBV30; abundance: -; d_gene: -; CDR3aa: CAWSSGLGNEQFF; CDR3nt: TGTGCCTGGAGCTCGGGACTCGGCAATGAGCAGTTCTTC
j_gene: TRBJ1-5; len: 16; v_gene: TRBV18; abundance: -; d_gene: TRBD1; CDR3aa: CASSPPGQGPHQPQHF; CDR3nt: TGTGCCAGCTCACCACCGGGACAGGGCCCCCATCAGCCCCAGCATTTT
j_gene: TRBJ2-3; len: 14; v_gene: TRBV10-2; abundance: -; d_gene: -; CDR3aa: CATSPGTLTDTQYF; CDR3nt: TGCGCCACCTCTCCTGGGACTCTCACAGATACGCAGTATTTT
j_gene: TRBJ1-3; len: 15; v_gene: TRBV21-1; abundance: -; d_gene: -; CDR3aa: CASSLCVGGGNTIYF; CDR3nt: -